The 28 T cell receptor beta chains presented below share a single source sample, sequenced in a study of post-analysis software for immune sequencing data. Unique molecular identifiers were carried by the TCR beta cDNA libraries. MiXCR was run by TCRdb on the PCR reads, yielding one entry per CDR3 protein. Of about 460,000 distinct CDR3 sequences in the sample, under 55% were seen once. Their antigens are not known. General study points: Five or six TRBV segments, TRBV5-6, TRBV5-1 and TRBV20-1 among them, were found more frequent in patients than controls.

The sample comprised blood. Receptors were obtained from a girl aged 10 to 17 with multiple sclerosis.

V is TRBV5-1 and J is TRBJ2-3, with TRBD1 as a possible D gene (5 bases). This CDR3 comprises 16 residues. Germline V CDR1 and CDR2: SGHRS, YFSETQ. With 1 base removed from V and 1 base from J, the gap between germline ends came to 13 bases. CDR3 coding DNA: TGCGCCAGCAGCTTGTTGTCAGGGTTTGGCACAGATACGCAGTATTTT. This translates into CASSLLSGFGTDTQYF.

This clonotype was seen only a few times. The chain links TRBV27 to TRBJ1-2; D uncertain. The CDR3 is 13 residues long. Germline-derived CDR1 and CDR2 are MNHEY and SMNVEV (reference sequence). V was cut by 3 bases and J by 7 bases, with 12 bases left in between. CDR3 sequence (DNA): TGTGCCAGCAGTTTTAGGACCGCCACTGGCTACACCTTC. The encoded protein is CASSFRTATGYTF.

In its sample, this clonotype was seen a few times. The V and J genes are TRBV15 and TRBJ2-1; TRBD2 is a possible D gene (5 bases). Per germline, CDR1 LNHNV and CDR2 YYDKDF (reference sequence). V lost 0 bases and J lost 2, with 11 bases in between. This CDR3 is built from 16 residues. This chain's CDR3 is CATSRDSLAPYNEQFF. The CDR3 region has the DNA TGTGCCACCAGCAGAGATAGCCTAGCACCCTACAATGAGCAGTTCTTC.

The count of this clonotype is one. The CDR3 region is CASSSLGGRETQYF. The CDR3 coding sequence is TGTGCCAGCAGTTCACTGGGAGGCAGAGAGACCCAGTACTTC. The V gene is TRBV27, the J gene TRBJ2-5; D may be TRBD2 (6 bases). Trimming removed 4 bases from V and 4 bases from J, with 13 bases in between. CDR3 size: 14 residues. In germline, CDR1 is MNHEY, CDR2 SMNVEV (reference sequence).

This clonotype showed up just a few times. The chain uses TRBV4-3 and TRBJ1-6; maybe TRBD1 (5 bases). Germline CDR1 reads LGHNA; CDR2 reads YSLEER. This CDR3 is 15 amino acids long. With 0 bases removed from V and 7 bases from J, the gap between germline ends came to 10 bases. CDR3 in DNA: TGCGCCAGCAGCCAAGATGGGGGGAGGAATTCACCCCTCCACTTT. Encoded protein: CASSQDGGRNSPLHF.

This clonotype was found a few times. The chain has TRBV9 and TRBJ2-7; D not certain. CDR3 length: 13 residues. Trimming removed 2 bases at V and 0 bases at J, with 6 bases between. CDR1 is SGDLS, CDR2 YYNGEE, per germline. DNA for the CDR3: TGTGCCAGCAGCGTTGGGTACTCCTACGAGCAGTACTTC. This sequence encodes CASSVGYSYEQYF.

The chain uses TRBV12-3 or TRBV12-4 and TRBJ1-1; weak D call: TRBD1 (5 bases). Trimming stripped 7 bases from V and 4 bases from J, with 13 bases between. The CDR3 contains 13 residues. This CDR3 is CASTEWQGTEAFF. CDR3 sequence (DNA): TGTGCCAGCACCGAGTGGCAGGGCACTGAAGCTTTCTTT.

The J gene is TRBJ2-5, the V gene TRBV6-4; TRBD2 is a possible D gene (5 bases). TRBJ2-7 matches the DNA end more closely, so the J call is doubtful. Germline V gene lookup returns CDR1 MRHNA and CDR2 SNTAGT. The CDR3 runs 15 residues. CDR3 nucleotides: TGTGCCAGCAGTGACGAACTAGGTTTCGGGTACGAGCAGTACTTC. It translates to CASSDELGFGYEQYF.

This clonotype was counted once. The chain combines TRBV4-3 with TRBJ2-6, with 7 bases matching TRBD1. The J segment lost 0 bases and the V segment lost 3 bases, leaving 5 bases of the junction unmatched. The length of the CDR3 is 17 residues. Germline lookup yields CDR1 LGHNA and CDR2 YSLEER. The CDR3: CASSQTGSISGANVLTF. The CDR3 DNA follows: TGCGCCAGCAGCCAGACAGGGTCAATCTCTGGGGCCAACGTCCTGACTTTC.

The gene calls are TRBV10-2 and TRBJ1-1; D is ambiguous. Germline V lookup: CDR1 WSHSY, CDR2 SAAADI. Trimming cost V 4 bases and J 0 bases, with 9 bases left between them. The CDR3 length is 14 residues. CDR3 sequence (DNA): TGCGCCAGCAGTGGTGGGTTATTGAACACTGAAGCTTTCTTT. Translating gives CASSGGLLNTEAFF.

Regarding this clonotype: This may be a read error: a much more frequent sequence differs by one nucleotide. For the CDR3, the DNA is TGTGCCAGCAGTTTAATGTACGGGGGGGACTACAATGAGCAGTTCTTC. Its protein product is CASSLMYGGDYNEQFF. The rearrangement joins TRBV27 to TRBJ2-1, with 8 positions matching TRBD2. Germline values: CDR1 MNHEY, CDR2 SMNVEV (reference sequence). V shed 2 bases and J 3 bases; nucleotides not matched to a gene: 6. The length of the CDR3 is 16 residues.

Notes on this clonotype: A much larger clonotype is one base distant, so this may be a read error. V usage is TRBV29-1 and J usage is TRBJ2-3; 7 bases line up with TRBD2. From germline, CDR1 is SQVTM and CDR2 ANQGSEA. The CDR3 runs to 16 residues. CDR3 nucleotide sequence: TGCGGCGTTGAAAGTTGGGACGCCTCGGGAGGAGAACCGCAGTATTTT. It codes for CGVESWDASGGEPQYF.

This chain links TRBV7-2 with TRBJ2-7; a possible D gene is TRBD1 (6 bases). The CDR3 consists of 16 residues. Germline V lookup: CDR1 SGHTA, CDR2 FQGNSA. Between the trimmed V and J ends, which lost 6 bases and 4 bases, there was a span of 22 bases. DNA for the CDR3: TGTGCCAGCAGACTCCTCAACGGGGACACCTCATACGAGCAGTACTTC. This translates into CASRLLNGDTSYEQYF.

The V gene is TRBV15, the J gene TRBJ2-4, with 8 bases matching TRBD1. In germline, CDR1 is LNHNV, CDR2 YYDKDF (reference sequence). This CDR3 has 18 residues. Trimming cost V 1 base and J 2 bases; bases outside gene matches: 10. CDR3: CATSRGVPGQVSKNIQYF. The CDR3 DNA reads as TGTGCCACCAGCAGAGGGGTCCCGGGACAGGTGTCCAAAAACATTCAGTACTTC. The full variable domain, in which reference TRBV15 and TRBJ2-4 provide the parts outside the CDR3, is DAMVIQNPRYQVTQFGKPVTLSCSQTLNHNVMYWYQQKSSQAPKLLFHYYDKDFNNEADTPDNFQSRRPNTSFCFLDIRSPGLGDTAMYLCATSRGVPGQVSKNIQYFGAGTRLSVL.

This clonotype was found a few times. CDR3 nucleotide sequence: TGCGCCAGCAGCCCCAGCGGGGTGGACTACGAGCAGTACTTC. Its translation is CASSPSGVDYEQYF. V usage is TRBV4-3 and J usage is TRBJ2-7; TRBD2 matches at 7 bases. Germline V gene sequence: CDR1 LGHNA, CDR2 YSLEER. V was pared by 4 bases and J by 3 bases, with 6 bases of the junction left unmatched. The CDR3 loop spans 14 amino acids.

This chain joins TRBV21-1 and TRBJ1-5; TRBD1, the table's D call, lacks a check against the DNA. TRBV21-1 is described as a pseudogene. This CDR3 is built from 15 residues. Here the CDR3 DNA reads TGTGCCAGCAGCATTAGACAGGGCGGGGATCAGCCCCAGCATTTT. This sequence encodes CASSIRQGGDQPQHF.

V is TRBV4-1 and J is TRBJ2-2, with D perhaps matching TRBD2 (6 bases). The CDR3 runs to 17 residues. Trimming stripped 4 bases from V and 2 bases from J, with 17 bases between. From germline, CDR1 is MGHRA and CDR2 YSYEKL. CDR3 amino acids: CASSPRGKSGNTGELFF. The DNA of the CDR3 is TGCGCCAGCAGCCCCCGGGGGAAGAGCGGAAACACCGGGGAGCTGTTTTTT.

The chain has TRBV28 and TRBJ2-1, with 9 bases aligning to TRBD2. V was pared by 6 bases and J by 8 bases, with 8 bases of the junction left unmatched. Germline CDR1 reads MDHEN; CDR2 reads SYDVKM. The CDR3 length is 14 residues. CDR3 protein: CASRPGTSFDEQFF. DNA of the CDR3: TGTGCCAGCAGACCCGGGACTAGCTTCGATGAGCAGTTCTTC. Full variable domain (missing parts from reference TRBV28 and TRBJ2-1): DVKVTQSSRYLVKRTGEKVFLECVQDMDHENMFWYRQDPGLGLRLIYFSYDVKMKEKGDIPEGYSVSREKKERFSLILESASTNQTSMYLCASRPGTSFDEQFFGPGTRLTVL.

This rearrangement joins TRBV9 to TRBJ2-4; tentative D call: TRBD1 (5 bases). TRBJ2-5 explains the end of the DNA better; the J call may be wrong. The CDR3 consists of 15 residues. Germline-derived CDR1 and CDR2 are SGDLS and YYNGEE. Here the CDR3 reads CASSVGAGFGETQYF. In nucleotides, the CDR3 is TGTGCCAGCAGCGTAGGGGCAGGGTTCGGAGAGACCCAGTACTTC.

This sequence joins TRBV3-1 and TRBJ2-1, with D possibly called TRBD1 or TRBD2 (5 bases each). V was cut by 2 bases and J by 5 bases, with 16 bases left in between. CDR3 size: 16 residues. Germline CDR1 and CDR2: LGHDT and YNNKEL (reference sequence). Here the CDR3 DNA reads TGTGCCAGCAGCCAATGGGGGATTAAGGTACACAATGAGCAGTTCTTC. As protein: CASSQWGIKVHNEQFF.

The genes are TRBV5-5 and TRBJ2-1; D might be TRBD1 (6 bases). Trimming took 7 bases from V and 3 from J, leaving 20 bases between them. The germline CDR1 and CDR2 sequences are SGHKS and YYEKEE (reference sequence). The length of the CDR3 is 16 residues. CDR3 protein: CASPHPDRNVYNEQFF. The CDR3 coding sequence is TGTGCCAGCCCCCACCCCGACAGGAACGTCTACAATGAGCAGTTCTTC.

This clonotype has a handful of counts. The CDR3 bases are TGCGCCAGCAGCTCGTTGTATGAGGAGACCCAGTACTTC. Translated: CASSSLYEETQYF. V gene TRBV5-1 combines with J gene TRBJ2-5; D gene uncertain. The CDR3 runs 13 residues. The V end lost 3 bases, the J end lost 5 bases, and 11 bases lay between the germline ends. In germline, CDR1 is SGHRS, CDR2 YFSETQ.

With regard to this clonotype: A read error is likely, as this CDR3 ends without the conserved phenylalanine or tryptophan. The CDR3 DNA sequence: TGTGCCAGCAGCTTAGCGGGAGGGCCGGATGAGCAGTTCTCC. It translates to CASSLAGGPDEQFS. This rearrangement joins TRBV7-3 to TRBJ2-1; 9 bases line up with TRBD2. The CDR3 covers 14 residues. The V gene's germline CDR1 is SGHTA and CDR2 FQGTGA. With V trimmed by 2 bases and J by 8 bases, 4 bases remained unmatched.

The chain combines TRBV7-2 with TRBJ2-2, with D perhaps matching TRBD1 (6 bases). The CDR3 length is 13 residues. CDR1 is SGHTA, CDR2 FQGNSA, per germline. Trimming left V 4 bases short and J 7 bases short, with 10 bases between. The CDR3 loop reads CASSSARGGELFF. DNA of the CDR3: TGTGCCAGCAGCTCAGCCAGGGGCGGGGAGCTGTTTTTT.

This rearrangement joins TRBV29-1 to TRBJ1-1; 9 nucleotides line up with TRBD1. With V trimmed by 6 bases and J by 9 bases, 11 bases remained unmatched. The CDR3 totals 13 residues. Germline CDR1 reads SQVTM; CDR2 reads ANQGSEA. Here the CDR3 reads CSVHPPDRGKAFF. The CDR3, as DNA: TGCAGCGTACATCCCCCTGACAGGGGGAAAGCTTTCTTT. The whole variable domain, remainder taken from reference TRBV29-1 and TRBJ1-1, is SAVISQKPSRDICQRGTSLTIQCQVDSQVTMMFWYRQQPGQSLTLIATANQGSEATYESGFVIDKFPISRPNLTFSTLTVSNMSPEDSSIYLCSVHPPDRGKAFFGQGTRLTVV.

This clonotype was counted a few times. The CDR3 reads CASSTVRYGYTF. For the CDR3, the DNA is TGTGCCAGCAGCACGGTCCGCTATGGCTACACCTTC. The chain uses TRBV28 and TRBJ1-2; D is uncertain. Between the trimmed V and J ends, which lost 6 bases and 4 bases, there was a span of 9 bases. CDR3 size: 12 residues. Germline-derived CDR1 and CDR2 are MDHEN and SYDVKM.

DNA for the CDR3: TGTGCCAGCGGGAGGGCCTTTGACGAGCAGTACTTC. This encodes CASGRAFDEQYF. The chain carries TRBV27 and TRBJ2-7, with TRBD2 identical over 7 bases. The V and J ends lost 8 bases and 5 bases, in that order; junction bases with no gene match: 6. Germline lookup yields CDR1 MNHEY and CDR2 SMNVEV (reference sequence). This CDR3 has 12 amino acids.

Details on this clonotype: Mismatch with germline at one junction end may stem from a read error. The CDR3 sequence is CAGSETGATVAFF. CDR3 coding DNA: TGTGCCGGCAGTGAAACAGGGGCCACTGTGGCTTTCTTT. The V and J genes are TRBV12-3 or TRBV12-4 and TRBJ1-1; 7 nucleotides align to TRBD1. The CDR3 totals 13 residues.